These 10 T cell receptor beta chains came from one sample sequenced in a study of T-cell reconstitution after alpha-beta-depleted transplantation in children. As it was prepared, the TCRbeta library received unique molecular identifiers. MiXCR was run by TCRdb on the PCR reads, yielding one entry per CDR3 protein. Altogether about 980,000 distinct CDR3 sequences are present, around 30% being singletons, with the ten largest covering about 28%. Material: PBMCs, mostly from graft donor cells, obtained 360 days after TCRalphabeta/CD19-depleted stem cell transplant. Receptors were obtained from a boy in the first two years of life who had a stem cell transplant for SCID, so the T cells may come from the graft donor.

The J gene is TRBJ2-2, the V gene TRBV4-3; TRBD2 matches at 9 bases. V lost 2 bases, J lost 7 bases, and 8 bases stayed unmatched. Germline V gives CDR1 LGHNA, CDR2 YSLEER. This CDR3 has 16 residues. The CDR3 here is CASSQMFSGGGGELFF. Written as DNA, the CDR3 is TGCGCCAGCAGCCAAATGTTTAGCGGGGGCGGCGGGGAGCTGTTTTTT.

Only a few counts were recorded for this clonotype. CDR3 region: CASTGLAGYNEQFF. The CDR3 nucleotides are TGCGCCAGCACGGGACTAGCGGGGTACAATGAGCAGTTCTTC. The chain combines TRBV5-1 with TRBJ2-1, with 13 bases aligning to TRBD2. Germline-derived CDR1 and CDR2 are SGHRS and YFSETQ. The CDR3 sequence is 14 residues long. The ends lost 6 bases at V and 4 bases at J; junction bases unmatched: 1.

The chain couples TRBV5-1 to TRBJ2-2, with D possibly called TRBD1 or TRBD2 (5 bases each). Germline V gives CDR1 SGHRS, CDR2 YFSETQ. Trimming cost V 1 base and J 0 bases, with 10 bases left between them. The CDR3 is made up of 16 amino acids. This chain's CDR3 is CASSLRGPPNTGELFF. The CDR3 DNA reads TGCGCCAGCAGCTTGCGGGGACCGCCGAACACCGGGGAGCTGTTTTTT.

V is TRBV7-3 and J is TRBJ2-7; possibly TRBD2 for D (6 bases). The ends were cut back, 2 bases at V and 7 bases at J, with 21 bases in the middle. CDR3 length: 16 amino acids. From germline, CDR1 is SGHTA and CDR2 FQGTGA. The CDR3 loop is CASSLRPRVGGGEQYF. The CDR3 DNA reads as TGTGCCAGCAGCTTACGCCCCAGGGTTGGGGGAGGAGAGCAGTACTTC.

This clonotype was detected a few times. This sequence joins TRBV3-1 and TRBJ2-5; D may be TRBD1 or TRBD2 (5 bases each). Germline assignment: CDR1 LGHDT and CDR2 YNNKEL (reference sequence). V was pared by 4 bases and J by 9 bases, with 15 bases between. The length of the CDR3 is 13 residues. CDR3 in amino acids: CASSPYGTGPQYF. In nucleotides, the CDR3 is TGTGCCAGCAGCCCCTACGGGACGGGCCCCCAGTACTTC.

The chain recombines TRBV6-5 with TRBJ1-6; 7 nucleotides agree with TRBD1. This CDR3 is 17 amino acids long. The V segment lost 0 bases and the J segment 10 bases; nucleotides outside the gene matches: 12. Germline CDR1 reads MNHEY; CDR2 reads SVGAGI. In nucleotides, the CDR3 is TGTGCCAGCAGTTACTCGATTGAAGGGGGCGAAAGATCACCCCTCCACTTT. Protein sequence: CASSYSIEGGERSPLHF.

This clonotype showed up just a few times. The chain recombines TRBV3-1 with TRBJ2-7, with a possible D match to TRBD2 (6 bases). Trimming shortened V by 1 base and J by 3 bases, and 10 bases separated the two germline ends. The CDR3 consists of 14 residues. Germline CDR1 is LGHDT and CDR2 is YNNKEL (reference sequence). The CDR3: CASSQGGVRYEQYF. CDR3 nucleotide sequence: TGTGCCAGCAGCCAAGGGGGGGTCCGCTACGAGCAGTACTTC.

The rearrangement uses TRBV11-2 and TRBJ2-7, with TRBD1 identical over 7 bases. The CDR3 contains 17 residues. Germline-derived CDR1 and CDR2 are SGHAT and FQNNGV. Trimming removed 1 base from V and 1 base from J; junction bases left unmatched: 10. CDR3 in amino acids: CASSLAPGTVLSYEQYF. The CDR3 DNA follows: TGTGCCAGCAGCTTAGCCCCGGGGACAGTTCTTTCCTACGAGCAGTACTTC.

The chain has TRBV4-3 and TRBJ1-4; 10 bases map to TRBD1. Germline V gene lookup returns CDR1 LGHNA and CDR2 YSLEER. V lost 2 bases to trimming and J lost 7 bases; unmatched junction nucleotides: 7. The CDR3 consists of 16 residues. CDR3 in DNA: TGCGCCAGCAGCCAATCCGGGACAGGGGTTGTTGAAAAACTGTTTTTT. This encodes CASSQSGTGVVEKLFF.

There are a few counts of this clonotype. This chain uses TRBV7-2 with TRBJ2-1; 10 bases fit TRBD2. This CDR3 region has 12 residues. CDR1 is SGHTA, CDR2 FQGNSA, per germline. V lost 2 bases and J lost 14; bases outside the gene matches: 3. This CDR3 reads CASSLLAGEEFF. The DNA of the CDR3 is TGTGCCAGCAGCTTACTAGCGGGGGAGGAGTTCTTC. The full variable domain, completed using reference TRBV7-2 and TRBJ2-1, is GAGVSQSPSNKVTEKGKDVELRCDPISGHTALYWYRQSLGQGLEFLIYFQGNSAPDKSGLPSDRFSAERTGGSVSTLTIQRTQQEDSAVYLCASSLLAGEEFFGPGTRLTVL.